The 25 T cell receptor beta chains below were found in one sample sequenced in a study of blood T cell repertoires in COVID-19. The protocol was immunoSEQ multiplex PCR, while the TCRdb copy is restricted to in-frame clones and leaves out a portion. The sample holds approximately 100,000 clones, 70% to 90% seen once. The sequenced material came from PBMCs or T cells enriched from blood (not recorded which). The receptors were sampled from a woman aged 50 to 60 who had recovered from COVID-19.

The chain employs TRBV18 and TRBJ1-5, with 7 nucleotides matching TRBD1. This CDR3 spans 15 amino acids. The junction had 5 bases not matched to a gene; V was cut back by 0 bases and J by 6 bases. The V gene's germline CDR1 is KGHSH and CDR2 LQKENI. The CDR3 region is CASSPPGDRRQPQHF. Here the CDR3 DNA reads TGTGCCAGCTCACCACCAGGGGACAGACGTCAGCCCCAGCATTTT.

The rearrangement links TRBV2 to TRBJ2-4; D is ambiguous. Trimming left V 8 bases short and J 2 bases short, with 4 bases between. From germline, CDR1 is SNHLY and CDR2 FYNNEI. The CDR3 has 11 amino acids. DNA for the CDR3: TGTGCCAGCTTAACCAAAAACATTCAGTACTTC. Its translation: CASLTKNIQYF.

V gene TRBV6-1 combines with J gene TRBJ1-1, with 10 bases that match TRBD1. After removal of 2 bases from V and 4 bases from J, the junction contained 1 base not matched to a gene. Germline CDR1 MNHNS, CDR2 SASEGT. CDR3 length: 14 amino acids. The CDR3 coding sequence is TGTGCCAGCAGTGAATGGACAGGGGGCACTGAAGCTTTCTTT. Protein product: CASSEWTGGTEAFF.

The genes are TRBV6-5 and TRBJ2-4; D is possibly TRBD2 (5 bases). The ends were cut back, 6 bases at V and 0 bases at J, with 12 bases in the middle. This CDR3 is 15 amino acids long. Germline CDR1 is MNHEY and CDR2 is SVGAGI. The CDR3 DNA is TGTGCCAGCAGGCCGGGGATTCTAGCCAAAAACATTCAGTACTTC. Its protein is CASRPGILAKNIQYF.

This clone was found once. The V call is TRBV18, the J call TRBJ1-2, with D maybe TRBD1 (5 bases). Per germline, CDR1 KGHSH and CDR2 LQKENI. V was cut by 2 bases and J by 5 bases, with 12 bases left in between. The CDR3 contains 14 residues. The CDR3 nucleotides are TGTGCCAGCTCACCAACGGAGGGGAGGTATGGCTACACCTTC. Its translation: CASSPTEGRYGYTF.

Only one count was recorded for this clone. This chain connects TRBV28 to TRBJ1-4, with TRBD1 as a possible D gene (5 bases). Trimming cost V 4 bases and J 2 bases, with 11 bases left between them. Germline V gene lookup returns CDR1 MDHEN and CDR2 SYDVKM. The CDR3 covers 15 residues. This CDR3 reads CASSSRKGTNEKLFF. The CDR3 nucleotides are TGTGCCAGCAGTTCCCGAAAGGGGACTAATGAAAAACTGTTTTTT.

This clone showed up just once. As DNA, the CDR3 is TGCGCCAGCAGCTTGACTGGCCAGGGCAACACCGGGGAGCTGTTTTTT. Encoded protein: CASSLTGQGNTGELFF. The V gene is TRBV5-1, the J gene TRBJ2-2; perhaps TRBD1 as D (5 bases). From germline, CDR1 is SGHRS and CDR2 YFSETQ. There are 16 residues in the CDR3. With 1 base removed from V and 2 bases from J, the gap between germline ends came to 12 bases.

The V and J genes are TRBV28 and TRBJ2-7; no definite D call. The CDR3 is 11 residues long. Germline V gene lookup returns CDR1 MDHEN and CDR2 SYDVKM. Trimming removed 3 bases at V and 3 bases at J, with 3 bases between. For the CDR3, the DNA is TGTGCCAGCAGTTTCAGCTACGAGCAGTACTTC. Residues: CASSFSYEQYF.

The chain links TRBV28 to TRBJ2-7, with a possible D match to TRBD2 (5 bases). The CDR3 is 13 amino acids. Per germline, CDR1 MDHEN and CDR2 SYDVKM. The V and J ends lost 6 bases and 0 bases respectively, with 9 bases between them. CDR3 bases: TGTGCCAGCAGGCCGGGAAGCTCCTACGAGCAGTACTTC. Translating it yields CASRPGSSYEQYF.

The chain is built from TRBV6-4 and TRBJ2-1, with 8 bases aligning to TRBD2. V shed 2 bases and J 6 bases; nucleotides not matched to a gene: 6. The CDR3 runs to 15 residues. CDR1 and CDR2 from the germline V gene are MRHNA and SNTAGT. CDR3: CASSDKAGEGNEQFF. CDR3 nucleotides: TGTGCCAGCAGTGACAAAGCGGGGGAAGGCAATGAGCAGTTCTTC.

The V and J genes are TRBV18 and TRBJ2-1, with TRBD2 as a possible D gene (5 bases). The V and J ends lost 1 base and 1 base respectively, with 8 bases between them. The CDR3 is 15 amino acids. The germline gives CDR1 KGHSH, CDR2 LQKENI. Here the CDR3 DNA reads TGTGCCAGCTCACCACGGGAGAGGTCCTACAATGAGCAGTTCTTC. It is translated as CASSPRERSYNEQFF.

V is TRBV7-8 and J is TRBJ2-2; tentatively, D is TRBD2 (6 bases). Germline CDR1 SGHVS, CDR2 FQNEAQ. The CDR3 length is 16 residues. V gave up 3 bases and J gave up 4 bases, with 15 bases separating them. Here the CDR3 reads CASSLVRERATGELFF. The CDR3 DNA reads as TGTGCCAGCAGCTTGGTACGGGAGCGGGCCACCGGGGAGCTGTTTTTT.

The rearrangement joins TRBV7-9 to TRBJ2-3; D is ambiguous. Germline V gene data show CDR1 as SEHNR and CDR2 as FQNEAQ (reference sequence). V was pared by 5 bases and J by 4 bases, with 10 bases between. The CDR3 contains 13 residues. The DNA for the CDR3 is TGTGCCAGCAGCCCCCGCGGCCCAGATACGCAGTATTTT. It specifies CASSPRGPDTQYF.

The V and J genes are TRBV7-2 and TRBJ1-2, with TRBD1 matching over 10 bases. V lost 5 bases, J lost 6 bases, and 6 bases stayed unmatched. Germline V CDR1 and CDR2: SGHTA, FQGNSA. The CDR3 loop spans 14 amino acids. CDR3 sequence (DNA): TGTGCCAGCAGCATATCGGACAGGGGGGATGGCTACACCTTC. This encodes CASSISDRGDGYTF.

This clone came up once. This chain joins TRBV28 and TRBJ1-4, with 10 bases identical to TRBD1. J lost 7 bases, V lost 3 bases, and 5 bases had no gene match. Germline values: CDR1 MDHEN, CDR2 SYDVKM. This CDR3 region has 15 residues. As DNA, the CDR3 is TGTGCCAGCAGTTTTGCAGGACAGGGGGGTGAAAAACTGTTTTTT. Encoded protein: CASSFAGQGGEKLFF.

The table lists this clone with a few counts. The chain is built from TRBV6-1 and TRBJ2-7; 7 bases map to TRBD2. The CDR3 has 15 amino acids. The J segment lost 5 bases and the V segment lost 1 base, leaving 8 bases of the junction unmatched. Per the germline V gene, CDR1 is MNHNS and CDR2 is SASEGT. The CDR3 DNA reads TGTGCCAGCAGTGAAGATACGGGAGGTCTCGACGAGCAGTACTTC. Translating gives CASSEDTGGLDEQYF.

The chain employs TRBV5-8 and TRBJ1-4, with a tentative D call TRBD1 (6 bases). This CDR3 comprises 16 residues. Germline CDR1 reads SGHTS; CDR2 reads YDEGEE. V lost 3 bases and J 0 bases, leaving 12 bases between the germline ends. This CDR3 reads CASSSGVSATNEKLFF. CDR3 DNA: TGTGCCAGCAGCTCAGGGGTCTCAGCAACTAATGAAAAACTGTTTTTT.

The J gene is TRBJ2-7, the V gene TRBV28; no definite D call. This CDR3 comprises 15 residues. Trimming removed 5 bases at V and 9 bases at J, with 23 bases between. In germline, CDR1 is MDHEN, CDR2 SYDVKM. The CDR3 protein is CASSPATWPDVGQYF. For the CDR3, the DNA is TGTGCCAGCAGTCCCGCGACATGGCCCGACGTGGGGCAGTACTTC. Supplemented by reference TRBV28 and TRBJ2-7, the full variable domain reads DVKVTQSSRYLVKRTGEKVFLECVQDMDHENMFWYRQDPGLGLRLIYFSYDVKMKEKGDIPEGYSVSREKKERFSLILESASTNQTSMYLCASSPATWPDVGQYFGPGTRLTVT.

This sequence joins TRBV4-1 and TRBJ2-3; 10 nucleotides match TRBD2. The germline gives CDR1 MGHRA, CDR2 YSYEKL. The J segment lost 5 bases and the V segment lost 1 base, leaving 3 bases of the junction unmatched. This CDR3 comprises 15 residues. CDR3 in amino acids: CASSQVLAGVDTQYF. Here the CDR3 DNA reads TGCGCCAGCAGCCAAGTTCTAGCGGGGGTAGATACGCAGTATTTT.

The rearrangement uses TRBV15 and TRBJ1-2, with D possibly TRBD1 on 6 matching bases. Germline V lookup: CDR1 LNHNV, CDR2 YYDKDF (reference sequence). This CDR3 contains 15 residues. V lost 3 bases and J 2 bases, leaving 13 bases between the germline ends. CDR3 sequence reads: CATSRSTGKNYGYTF. In nucleotides, the CDR3 is TGTGCCACCAGCAGGAGCACAGGGAAGAACTATGGCTACACCTTC.

The gene calls are TRBV12-3 or TRBV12-4 and TRBJ2-5, with a weak D call TRBD2 (5 bases). V was clipped by 2 bases and J by 7 bases, with 8 bases between them. The CDR3 has 12 residues. CDR3 DNA: TGTGCCAGCAGTTTACTACTAGGGACCCAGTACTTC. The encoded protein is CASSLLLGTQYF.

This rearrangement joins TRBV15 to TRBJ2-3; a weak D match, TRBD1 (5 bases). Germline V gene lookup returns CDR1 LNHNV and CDR2 YYDKDF (reference sequence). The CDR3 loop spans 16 amino acids. Trimming removed 5 bases from V and 2 bases from J, with 17 bases in between. The CDR3 DNA is TGTGCCACCAGCGGGGCAGGCCGATCCCCCACAGATACGCAGTATTTT. It is translated as CATSGAGRSPTDTQYF.

This clone was seen a few times. CDR3 DNA sequence: TGTGCCAGCAGGCCCCCAGCGGCTTCTACCGGGGAGCTGTTTTTT. Translating it yields CASRPPAASTGELFF. The gene calls are TRBV11-2 and TRBJ2-2; maybe TRBD2 (5 bases). Trimming pared 6 bases from V and 5 bases from J, leaving 16 bases between. The germline V gene has CDR1 SGHAT and CDR2 FQNNGV. The CDR3 length is 15 residues.

This clone was recorded only once. This chain joins TRBV2 and TRBJ2-1; a weak D match, TRBD2 (5 bases). This CDR3 contains 13 residues. The V end was cut by 3 bases, the J end by 10 bases, with 13 bases between. Germline lookup yields CDR1 SNHLY and CDR2 FYNNEI. The CDR3 DNA reads TGTGCCAGCAGTGATCATGGAGGACGCGAGCAGTTCTTC. Its translation: CASSDHGGREQFF. The complete variable domain, with remaining parts taken from reference TRBV2 and TRBJ2-1, reads EPEVTQTPSHQVTQMGQEVILRCVPISNHLYFYWYRQILGQKVEFLVSFYNNEISEKSEIFDDQFSVERPDGSNFTLKIRSTKLEDSAMYFCASSDHGGREQFFGPGTRLTVL.

The chain is built from TRBV7-9 and TRBJ2-5, with unresolved D. Trimming took 11 bases from V and 2 from J, leaving 9 bases between them. The CDR3 sequence is 11 residues long. Germline V gene sequence: CDR1 SEHNR, CDR2 FQNEAQ (reference sequence). CDR3 bases: TGTGCCGGAGCCCGTCAAGAGACCCAGTACTTC. Protein product: CAGARQETQYF. The full variable domain, its missing parts supplied by reference TRBV7-9 and TRBJ2-5, is DTGVSQNPRHKITKRGQNVTFRCDPISEHNRLYWYRQTLGQGPEFLTYFQNEAQLEKSRLLSDRFSAERPKGSFSTLEIQRTEQGDSAMYLCAGARQETQYFGPGTRLLVL.